This T cell receptor (beta chain) was recovered during a study of CD8+CD57+ T cells in acquired aplastic anemia. TCR beta VDJ and CDR3 were profiled, and genomic DNA was the template. TCRdb independently ran MiXCR on the reads; one entry per CDR3 protein. The top ten hold 40% to 50% of the sample, which has approximately 250,000 distinct CDR3 sequences, roughly 80% seen once. Whole-study findings and limits: Patients and controls were found to share around 30 CD8+ CDR3 sequences.

Of note for this clonotype: Its antigen is unidentified. Because the CDR3's place on the DNA is in doubt, the DNA is left out and the CDR3 is given as listed by TCRdb.

Patients included in sequencing had previously demonstrated CD8+CD57+ cell expansion by flow cytometry. The sequenced sample consisted of sorted CD4+, CD8+, or CD8+CD57+ T cells (not recorded which) from PBMCs. The sequence derives from a human donor with aplastic anemia.

The CDR3 loop is CASSEWSDTQYFEKLFF. This chain connects TRBV9 to TRBJ1-4. The germline gives CDR1 SGDLS, CDR2 YYNGEE. Both ends counted, the CDR3 spans 17 residues.